The rows below give T cell receptor beta chains drawn from one sample of a study of cytomegalovirus exposure and HLA in healthy donors. Libraries were prepared by immunoSEQ multiplex PCR; TCRdb keeps only in-frame clonotypes and omits some of them. The table lists tens of thousands of clones, around 70% of them singletons. The specimen sequenced was PBMCs. These receptors all come from a man between 60 and 75 years old in good health and CMV-seronegative. The CDR3 runs from the conserved cysteine through the conserved F or W. A D gene is named only where the DNA matches it firmly. Size tells how often a clone was seen (once, few, many) or the class of an expanded clone, and some rows leave it out.

j_call | d_call | v_call | clone_size | cdr3_nt | cdr3_aa
TRBJ2-7 | TRBD1 | TRBV5-6 | - | TGTGCCAGCAGCACCCGGGACAGGGGGAGCTACGAGCAGTACTTC | CASSTRDRGSYEQYF
TRBJ1-4 | - | TRBV29-1 | - | TGCAGCGCTGCGGGGGAGGAGGTAACTAATGAAAAACTGTTTTTT | CSAAGEEVTNEKLFF
TRBJ2-5 | TRBD1 | TRBV11-2 | - | TGTGCCAGCAGCTCCTATCCGGGACAGGGGAGGGAGACCCAGTACTTC | CASSSYPGQGRETQYF
TRBJ1-1 | TRBD1 | TRBV5-1 | - | TGCGCCAGCAGCGATATCAGGGGGAGGACTGAAGCTTTCTTT | CASSDIRGRTEAFF
TRBJ2-3 | - | TRBV2 | - | TGTGCCAGCAGGGAGGAAACGGGCGCAGATACGCAGTATTTT | CASREETGADTQYF
TRBJ2-6 | - | TRBV7-9 | once | TGTGCCAGCAGCTCGACAGCCAGGCCGGCTGGGGCCAACGTCCTGACTTTC | CASSSTARPAGANVLTF
TRBJ1-5 | TRBD1 | TRBV5-6 | - | TGTGCCAGCAGCTTTGGCACAGGGGGTCAGCCCCAGCATTTT | CASSFGTGGQPQHF
TRBJ2-3 | TRBD2 | TRBV25-1 | once | TGTGCCAGCAGTGATATTGCGGGAGATGGCACAGATACGCAGTATTTT | CASSDIAGDGTDTQYF
TRBJ1-2 | - | TRBV27 | - | TGTGCCAGCAGTTTATCTATCGCGGAAACTTATGGCTACACCTTC | CASSLSIAETYGYTF
TRBJ2-5 | - | TRBV4-3 | - | TGCGCCAGCAGCCAAGACCAGAGGGAGACCCAGTACTTC | CASSQDQRETQYF
TRBJ2-7 | - | TRBV25-1 | - | TGTGCCAGCAGGAGTGGCATCCCCCGACAGGAGCAGTACTTC | CASRSGIPRQEQYF
TRBJ2-1 | TRBD1 | TRBV19 | few | TGTGCCAGTAGCACATTTGACAGGGGATACAATGAGCAGTTCTTC | CASSTFDRGYNEQFF
TRBJ2-7 | TRBD1 | TRBV29-1 | - | TGCAGCTGCGCCGGGACAGAATTCTACGAGCAGTACTTC | CSCAGTEFYEQYF
TRBJ1-5 | TRBD1 | TRBV18 | - | TGTGCCAGCTCCCCCGGGACAGCCATCAATCAGCCCCAGCATTTT | CASSPGTAINQPQHF
TRBJ2-7 | TRBD2 | TRBV5-4 | few | TGTGCCAGCAGCTTGCACACTAGCGGGAGTGCCTACGAGCAGTACTTC | CASSLHTSGSAYEQYF
TRBJ1-1 | - | TRBV6-5 | - | TGTGCCAGCAGTCCCAGGGGCGACTTGCGGTCTGAAGCTTTCTTT | CASSPRGDLRSEAFF
TRBJ2-3 | - | TRBV20-1 | - | TGCAGTGCTTTTGACTTGTTCCAGTATTTT | CSAFDLFQYF
TRBJ1-1 | - | TRBV6-1 | - | TGTGCCAGCGAACCGGGACAAGGGATGAACACTGAAGCTTTCTTT | CASEPGQGMNTEAFF
TRBJ2-2 | - | TRBV2 | few | TGTGCCAGCAGTGAATTGGGGGCGATGGCCGGGGAGCTGTTTTTT | CASSELGAMAGELFF
TRBJ2-7 | - | TRBV2 | - | TGTGCCAGCACAAGCGATGCGCGGTCCTACGAGCAGTACTTC | CASTSDARSYEQYF
TRBJ1-2 | - | TRBV5-6 | - | TGTGCCAGCAGCCCGCGGGTTGAGGATAACTATGGCTACACCTTC | CASSPRVEDNYGYTF
TRBJ2-1 | TRBD2 | TRBV6-4 | - | TGTGCCAGCAGTTCAGAACTAGCGGGGTACAATGAGCAGTTCTTC | CASSSELAGYNEQFF
TRBJ2-3 | TRBD1 | TRBV5-4 | - | TGTGCCAGCAGCCCGGGACAGGGCCCACAATCGGATACGCAGTATTTT | CASSPGQGPQSDTQYF
TRBJ1-4 | - | TRBV7-2 | few | TGTGCCAGCAGACTTAAGGCGGGGGAAAAACTGTTTTTT | CASRLKAGEKLFF
TRBJ1-5 | TRBD1 | TRBV6-5 | - | TGTGCCGTAGGGACAGGGGGGATTCGGCAGCCCCAGCATTTT | CAVGTGGIRQPQHF
TRBJ2-7 | TRBD2 | TRBV11-2 | - | TGTGCCAGCAGCTTCTCGGGGGGTGTTACCTACGAGCAGTACTTC | CASSFSGGVTYEQYF
TRBJ2-3 | TRBD2 | TRBV4-2 | few | TGTGCCAGCGGCCAGTCGGGTGGGGGGGCAGATACGCAGTATTTT | CASGQSGGGADTQYF
TRBJ1-1 | - | TRBV18 | once | TGTGCCAGCTCACCACTCCCCAGGGAGAACACTGAAGCTTTCTTT | CASSPLPRENTEAFF
TRBJ1-5 | - | TRBV18 | - | TGTGCCAGCTCACCGAGACAGGCGGATAGCAATCAGCCCCAGCATTTT | CASSPRQADSNQPQHF
TRBJ1-4 | TRBD1 | TRBV4-1 | - | TGCGCCAGCAGCCAAGAAGGGACAGGGATCGGAAAACTGTTTTTT | CASSQEGTGIGKLFF
TRBJ1-2 | TRBD1 | TRBV6-5 | - | TGTGCCAGCAGTAAACAGGGGTCGGGCTACACCTTC | CASSKQGSGYTF
TRBJ1-3 | - | TRBV7-9 | - | TGTGCCAGCAGCTTAAGTCGGAACACCATATATTTT | CASSLSRNTIYF
TRBJ1-5 | TRBD1 | TRBV6-1 | - | TGTGCCAGCAGTGACCTACAGGGGGCAGGGGGACCCCAGCATTTT | CASSDLQGAGGPQHF
TRBJ2-7 | - | TRBV12-5 | - | TGTGCTAGTGGTTTGGTACGGGAGCAGTACTTC | CASGLVREQYF
TRBJ1-5 | - | TRBV21-1 | - | TGTGCCAGCAGCAAAGTAGCATCCGACGATAGCAATCAGCCCCAGCATTTT | CASSKVASDDSNQPQHF
TRBJ1-4 | - | TRBV30 | - | TGTGCCTGCCGGATTTTGAGGCAGAATGAAAAACTGTTTTTT | CACRILRQNEKLFF
TRBJ2-7 | TRBD1 | TRBV5-6 | - | TGTGCCAGCAGCAGCCTACACAGGGGGCGGCCCTACGAGCAGTACTTC | CASSSLHRGRPYEQYF
TRBJ2-7 | TRBD2 | TRBV11-2 | - | TGTGCCAGCAGCTCACAGCGGGAGATACAGAACGAGCAGTACTTC | CASSSQREIQNEQYF
TRBJ1-5 | - | TRBV7-4 | - | TGTGCCAGCAGCTTAGTTCCCAGGGAGGGTCAGCCCCAGCATTTT | CASSLVPREGQPQHF
TRBJ1-6 | TRBD1 | TRBV19 | once | TGTGCAGGGACAGGGAAAAATTCACCCCTCCACTTT | CAGTGKNSPLHF
TRBJ2-7 | - | TRBV28 | - | TGTGCCAGCAGTTTATACGGAGACTACGAGCAGTACTTC | CASSLYGDYEQYF
TRBJ1-1 | - | TRBV18 | - | TGTGCCAGCTCCCCAGCGAGGGAAACTGAAGCTTTCTTT | CASSPARETEAFF
TRBJ2-1 | - | TRBV5-1 | - | TGCGCCCGCAGCTTGGAGCGTTTGAGGAATGAGCAGTTCTTC | CARSLERLRNEQFF
TRBJ1-6 | TRBD1 | TRBV19 | - | TGTGCCAGTAGTATCGGCGACAGGGGGCGTTCCTATAATTCACCCCTCCACTTT | CASSIGDRGRSYNSPLHF
TRBJ2-7 | TRBD1 | TRBV7-9 | - | TGTGCCAGCAGCTTCCCGGGACAGGGCGACGAGCAGTACTTC | CASSFPGQGDEQYF
TRBJ2-3 | - | TRBV6-1 | - | TGTGCCAGCAGTGAAGGGCCCACAGATACGCAGTATTTT | CASSEGPTDTQYF
TRBJ2-5 | - | TRBV19 | - | TGTGCCAGTAGTGGCCTGGACAGAGAACAAGAGACCCAGTACTTC | CASSGLDREQETQYF